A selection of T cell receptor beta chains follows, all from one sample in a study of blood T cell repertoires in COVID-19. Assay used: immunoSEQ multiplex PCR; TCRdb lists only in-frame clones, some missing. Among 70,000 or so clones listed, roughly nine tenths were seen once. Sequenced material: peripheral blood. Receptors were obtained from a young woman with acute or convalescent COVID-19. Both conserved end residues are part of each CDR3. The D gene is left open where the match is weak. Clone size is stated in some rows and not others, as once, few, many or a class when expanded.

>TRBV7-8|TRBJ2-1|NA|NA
CASSLSLDGDPYNEQFF
TGTGCCAGCAGCTTGAGTTTAGACGGGGATCCTTACAATGAGCAGTTCTTC
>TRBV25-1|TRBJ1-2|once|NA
CASSDRGYGYTF
TGTGCCAGCAGTGACAGGGGATATGGCTACACCTTC
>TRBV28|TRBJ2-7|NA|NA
CASQTLLWGVDTYEQYF
TGTGCCAGCCAGACCCTTCTATGGGGGGTCGACACCTACGAGCAGTACTTC
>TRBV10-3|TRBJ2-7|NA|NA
CAISESGGHGPYEQYF
TGTGCCATCAGTGAGTCTGGGGGCCACGGGCCTTACGAGCAGTACTTC
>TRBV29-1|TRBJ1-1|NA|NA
CSAGRAMNTEAFF
TGCAGCGCCGGGCGGGCAATGAACACTGAAGCTTTCTTT
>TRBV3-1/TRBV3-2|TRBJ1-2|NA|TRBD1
CASSQESDRGNTF
TGTGCCAGCAGCCAAGAATCGGACAGGGGGAACACCTTC
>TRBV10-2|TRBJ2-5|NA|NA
CASNRGGETQYF
TGCGCCAGCAATCGGGGTGGTGAGACCCAGTACTTC
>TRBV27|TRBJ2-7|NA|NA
CASSSGLGYEQYF
TGTGCCAGCAGTTCAGGGTTGGGGTACGAGCAGTACTTC
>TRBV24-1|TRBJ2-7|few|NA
CATSDLKDSQTGEQYF
TGTGCCACCAGTGATTTGAAGGACAGCCAGACCGGTGAGCAGTACTTC
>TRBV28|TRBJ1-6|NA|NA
CASSKTGNRNSPLHF
TGTGCCAGCAGTAAAACAGGGAATCGTAATTCACCCCTCCACTTT
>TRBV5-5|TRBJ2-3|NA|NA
CASNLRGFSDTQYF
TGTGCCAGCAATTTACGGGGTTTTTCAGATACGCAGTATTTT
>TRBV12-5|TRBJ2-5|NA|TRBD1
CASGIGQEEETQYF
TGTGCTAGTGGTATTGGACAGGAAGAAGAGACCCAGTACTTC
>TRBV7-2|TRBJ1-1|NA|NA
CASSLGQNTEAFF
TGTGCCAGCAGCTTAGGTCAGAACACTGAAGCTTTCTTT
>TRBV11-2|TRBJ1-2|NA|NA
CASSLDGGFDYGYTF
TGTGCCAGCAGCTTAGATGGGGGGTTCGACTATGGCTACACCTTC
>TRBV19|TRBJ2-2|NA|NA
CASSISSSGRVNTGELFF
TGTGCCAGTAGTATATCTTCCAGCGGGCGGGTAAACACCGGGGAGCTGTTTTTT
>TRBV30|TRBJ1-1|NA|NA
CAWTRFGNTEAFF
TGTGCCTGGACCCGGTTCGGGAACACTGAAGCTTTCTTT
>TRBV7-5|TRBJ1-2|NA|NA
CVRSLHQGQYGYTF
TGTGTCAGAAGCCTTCACCAGGGACAATATGGCTACACCTTC
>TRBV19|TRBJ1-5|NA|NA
CASSINPGQTGPQHF
TGTGCCAGTAGTATTAATCCGGGTCAGACTGGGCCCCAGCATTTT
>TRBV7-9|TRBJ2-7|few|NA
CASSLSSYEQYF
TGTGCCAGCAGCCTGAGCTCCTACGAGCAGTACTTC
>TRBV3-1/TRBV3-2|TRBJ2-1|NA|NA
CASSQDWRGRQFF
TGTGCCAGCAGCCAAGACTGGAGGGGCCGGCAGTTCTTC
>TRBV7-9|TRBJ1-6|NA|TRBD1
CASSLGQPGYSPLHF
TGTGCCAGCAGCTTGGGACAGCCTGGTTATTCACCCCTCCACTTT
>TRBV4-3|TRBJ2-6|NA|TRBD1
CASSQDITGAGANVLTF
TGCGCCAGCAGCCAAGATATCACAGGGGCCGGGGCCAACGTCCTGACTTTC
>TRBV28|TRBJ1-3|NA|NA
CASSSSSSSGNTIYF
TGTGCCAGCAGTTCCTCCTCTAGCTCTGGAAACACCATATATTTT
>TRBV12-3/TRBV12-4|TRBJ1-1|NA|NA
CASSLFATEAFF
TGTGCCAGCAGTTTATTTGCGACTGAAGCTTTCTTT
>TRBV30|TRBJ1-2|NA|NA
CAWTPGLHGYGYTF
TGTGCCTGGACACCGGGACTACACGGCTATGGCTACACCTTC
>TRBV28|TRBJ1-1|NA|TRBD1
CASIGPGGRTEAFF
TGTGCCAGCATCGGACCAGGGGGAAGAACTGAAGCTTTCTTT
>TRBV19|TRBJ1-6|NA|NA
CASSAQQTGIYNSPLHF
TGTGCCAGTAGTGCCCAGCAGACCGGGATCTATAATTCACCCCTCCACTTT
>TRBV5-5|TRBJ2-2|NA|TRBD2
CASSLGLAGGPHTGELFF
TGTGCCAGCAGCCTGGGACTAGCGGGAGGGCCGCACACCGGGGAGCTGTTTTTT
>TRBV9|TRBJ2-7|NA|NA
CASSVEAGPYYEQYF
TGTGCCAGCAGCGTAGAGGCGGGGCCATACTACGAGCAGTACTTC
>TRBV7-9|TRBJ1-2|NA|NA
CASSAGYTPGYTF
TGTGCCAGCAGCGCAGGATACACACCTGGCTACACCTTC
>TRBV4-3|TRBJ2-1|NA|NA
CASSRGLGGVSYNEQFF
TGCGCCAGCAGCCGGGGATTAGGGGGAGTCTCCTACAATGAGCAGTTCTTC